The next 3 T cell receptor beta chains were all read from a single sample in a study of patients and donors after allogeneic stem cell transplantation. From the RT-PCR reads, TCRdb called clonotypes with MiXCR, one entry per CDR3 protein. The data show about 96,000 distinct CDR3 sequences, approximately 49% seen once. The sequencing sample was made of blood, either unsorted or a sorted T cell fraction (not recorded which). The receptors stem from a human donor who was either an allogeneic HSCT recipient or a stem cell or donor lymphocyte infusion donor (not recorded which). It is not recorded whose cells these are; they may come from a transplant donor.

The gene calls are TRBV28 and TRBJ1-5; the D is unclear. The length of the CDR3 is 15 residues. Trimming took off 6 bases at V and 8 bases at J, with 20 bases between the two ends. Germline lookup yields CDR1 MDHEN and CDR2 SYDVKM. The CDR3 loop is CASSSPFEVKEPQHF. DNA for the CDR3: TGTGCCAGCAGCTCACCTTTTGAGGTGAAGGAGCCCCAGCATTTT.

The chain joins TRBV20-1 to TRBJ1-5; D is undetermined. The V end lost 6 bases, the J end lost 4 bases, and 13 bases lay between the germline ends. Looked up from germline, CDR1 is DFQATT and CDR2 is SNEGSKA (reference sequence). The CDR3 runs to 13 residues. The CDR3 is CSAAGYWNQPQHF. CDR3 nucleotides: TGCAGTGCCGCCGGTTATTGGAATCAGCCCCAGCATTTT.

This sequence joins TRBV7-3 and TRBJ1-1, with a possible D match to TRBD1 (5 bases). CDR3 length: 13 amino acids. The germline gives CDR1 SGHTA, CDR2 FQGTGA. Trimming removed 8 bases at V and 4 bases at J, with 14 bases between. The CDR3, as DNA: TGTGCCAGCTCCGTACAGGTATCCACTGAAGCTTTCTTT. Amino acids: CASSVQVSTEAFF.